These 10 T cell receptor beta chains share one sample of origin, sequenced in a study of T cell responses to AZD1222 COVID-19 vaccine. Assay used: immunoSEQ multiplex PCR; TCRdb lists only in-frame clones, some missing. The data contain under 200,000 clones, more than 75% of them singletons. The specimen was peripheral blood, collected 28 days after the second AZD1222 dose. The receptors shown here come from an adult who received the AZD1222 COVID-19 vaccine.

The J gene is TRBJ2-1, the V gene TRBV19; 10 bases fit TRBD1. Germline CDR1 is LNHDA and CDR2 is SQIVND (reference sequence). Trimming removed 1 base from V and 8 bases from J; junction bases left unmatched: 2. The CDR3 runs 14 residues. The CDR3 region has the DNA TGTGCCAGTAGTATAGTGGGGACAGGGGATGAGCAGTTCTTC. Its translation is CASSIVGTGDEQFF.

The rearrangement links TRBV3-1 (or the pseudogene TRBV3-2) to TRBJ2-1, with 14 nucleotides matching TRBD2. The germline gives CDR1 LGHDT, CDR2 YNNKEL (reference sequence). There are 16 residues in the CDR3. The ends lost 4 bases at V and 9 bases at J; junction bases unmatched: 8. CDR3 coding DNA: TGTGCCAGCAGCCCACCCGGGACTAGCGGGAGTGGTGAGCAGTTCTTC. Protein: CASSPPGTSGSGEQFF.

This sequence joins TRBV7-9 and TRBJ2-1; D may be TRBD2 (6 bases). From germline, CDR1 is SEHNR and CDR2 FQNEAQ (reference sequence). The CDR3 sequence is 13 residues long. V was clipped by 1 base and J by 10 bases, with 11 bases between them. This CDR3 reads CASSLGGDREQFF. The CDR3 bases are TGTGCCAGCAGCTTAGGGGGGGATAGGGAGCAGTTCTTC.

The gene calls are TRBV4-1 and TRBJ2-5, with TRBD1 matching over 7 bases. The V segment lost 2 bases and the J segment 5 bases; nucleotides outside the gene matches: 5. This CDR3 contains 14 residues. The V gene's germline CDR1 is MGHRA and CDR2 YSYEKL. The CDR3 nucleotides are TGCGCCAGCAGCCAAAGGACAGGCGGGGAGACCCAGTACTTC. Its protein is CASSQRTGGETQYF.

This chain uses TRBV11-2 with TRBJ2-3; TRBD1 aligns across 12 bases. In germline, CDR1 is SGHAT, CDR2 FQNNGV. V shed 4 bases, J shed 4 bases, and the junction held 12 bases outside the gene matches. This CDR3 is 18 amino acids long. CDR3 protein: CASSSRPAGQGAPDTQYF. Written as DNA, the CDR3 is TGTGCCAGCAGCTCACGCCCCGCGGGACAGGGGGCCCCAGATACGCAGTATTTT.

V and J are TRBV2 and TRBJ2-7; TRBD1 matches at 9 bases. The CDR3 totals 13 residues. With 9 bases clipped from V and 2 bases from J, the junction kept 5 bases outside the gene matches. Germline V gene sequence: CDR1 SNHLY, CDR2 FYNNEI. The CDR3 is CARRGQGTYEQYF. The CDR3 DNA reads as TGTGCCAGAAGAGGACAGGGGACCTACGAGCAGTACTTC.

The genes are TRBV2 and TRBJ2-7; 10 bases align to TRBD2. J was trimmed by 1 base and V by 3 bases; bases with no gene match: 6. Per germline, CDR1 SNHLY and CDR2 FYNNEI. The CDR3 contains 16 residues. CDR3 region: CASSDPGLATSYEQYF. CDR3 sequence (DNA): TGTGCCAGCAGTGATCCGGGACTAGCGACTTCCTACGAGCAGTACTTC.

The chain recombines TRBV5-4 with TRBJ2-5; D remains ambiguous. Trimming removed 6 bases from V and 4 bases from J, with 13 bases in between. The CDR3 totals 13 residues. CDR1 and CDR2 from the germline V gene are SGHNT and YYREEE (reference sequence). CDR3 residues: CASTDRAGETQYF. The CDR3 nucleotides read TGTGCCAGCACCGACCGAGCCGGAGAGACCCAGTACTTC.

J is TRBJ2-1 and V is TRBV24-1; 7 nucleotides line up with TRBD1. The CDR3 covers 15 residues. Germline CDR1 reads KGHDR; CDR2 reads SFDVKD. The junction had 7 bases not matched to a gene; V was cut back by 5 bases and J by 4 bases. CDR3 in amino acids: CATSAPGQVYNEQFF. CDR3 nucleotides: TGTGCCACCAGTGCGCCTGGACAGGTTTACAATGAGCAGTTCTTC.

This CDR3 reads CSARQRYEQYF. The CDR3 nucleotides are TGCAGTGCTAGACAGCGATACGAGCAGTACTTC. The chain couples TRBV20-1 to TRBJ2-7; D is undetermined. V dropped 2 bases and J dropped 4 bases, with 6 bases sitting between them. This CDR3 is built from 11 residues. Germline CDR1 DFQATT, CDR2 SNEGSKA (reference sequence).